The T cell receptor beta chain described here comes from a study of T cells after posttransplantation cyclophosphamide. CDR3 length: 15 residues. The V end was cut by 1 base, the J end by 3 bases, with 12 bases between. Germline V gives CDR1 MGHRA, CDR2 YSYEKL. Busulfan-fludarabine conditioning, marrow transplant, and cyclophosphamide on days +3 and +4 were administered. Study outcomes and limitations: After PTCy, TRB diversity resembled that of CNI/methotrexate controls. Later post-transplant blood repertoires were often dominated by donor CD8+ memory clones. TRB overlap between skin or GI tissue T cells and blood was limited.

TCRdb keeps only in-frame clones here, not all; method: immunoSEQ multiplex PCR. The sample holds over 6,000 clones, and no clone turns up only once. This clone showed up many times. The antigen is not known. The sequence was obtained from a male patient between 18 and 35 years old who received an allogeneic stem cell transplant from an unrelated donor, was CMV-positive, and had acute and chronic GVHD. Some of the T cells may derive from the graft donor. This chain uses TRBV4-1 with TRBJ1-1; possibly TRBD1 for D (6 bases). The material sequenced was PBMCs, taken after allogeneic stem cell transplant with posttransplant cyclophosphamide. DNA for the CDR3: TGCGCCAGCAGCCAAGGGGGGAACAGGGACACTGAAGCTTTCTTT. Encoded protein: CASSQGGNRDTEAFF.